The text below deals with one T cell receptor (beta chain). First-strand cDNA used TRAV- and TRBV-specific primers, covering alpha and beta chains. The authors ran around 22 PCR cycles to amplify TCRs with a constant-region primer and V-primer adapter. TCRdb redid the calling of the reads with MiXCR, one entry per CDR3 protein. The sample lists around 7,100 distinct CDR3 sequences, roughly half seen once, with roughly 13% in the top ten. This sample was taken from a study of low-dose radiotherapy and immunotherapy resistance in tumors. The overall study: The schedule for Cohort 2 used 1 Gy per fraction every two weeks, which added up to 13 Gy over 26 weeks.

V was shortened by 2 bases and J by 5 bases, with 6 bases between the two germline ends. The CDR3 runs 12 residues. The V gene is TRBV12-3 or TRBV12-4, the J gene TRBJ2-5; D remains ambiguous. The sequence derives from a human donor with advanced metastatic prostate, ovarian, gallbladder or colorectal cancer (not recorded which). This table probably holds off-target reads from a library built for another chain. CDR3 sequence: CASSLFGETQYF. The CDR3 DNA follows: TGTGCCAGCAGTTTATTCGGGGAGACCCAGTACTTC.